The text below deals with one TCR beta chain. The data originate from a study of blood T cell repertoires in COVID-19. The protocol was immunoSEQ multiplex PCR, while the TCRdb copy is restricted to in-frame clones and leaves out a portion. The table includes approximately 79,000 clones, roughly 89% detected once. This sequence was found in a man in his sixties with acute or convalescent COVID-19. The sequencing input was peripheral blood.

The CDR3 region is CASSLSVREQYF. Written as DNA, the CDR3 is TGTGCCAGCAGCTTAAGTGTTAGAGAGCAGTACTTC. The rearrangement uses TRBV11-2 and TRBJ2-7; D uncertain. The CDR3 totals 12 residues. Germline CDR1 SGHAT, CDR2 FQNNGV. V was shortened by 2 bases and J by 7 bases, with 9 bases between the two germline ends.